This T cell receptor (beta chain) was observed in a study of blood T cell repertoires in COVID-19. The protocol was immunoSEQ multiplex PCR, while the TCRdb copy is restricted to in-frame clones and leaves out a portion. The data contain fewer than 200,000 clones, approximately 82% of them singletons. The CDR3 has 12 amino acids. Per germline, CDR1 MNHEY and CDR2 SMNVEV (reference sequence). V was clipped by 5 bases and J by 1 base, with 5 bases between them. The chain joins TRBV27 to TRBJ1-1; D is undetermined. The sample comprised PBMCs or T cells enriched from blood (not recorded which). This clonotype was sampled from a man in his fifties or sixties who had recovered from COVID-19. DNA of the CDR3: TGTGCCAGCAGTAACTGGAACACTGAAGCTTTCTTT. It yields the protein CASSNWNTEAFF.